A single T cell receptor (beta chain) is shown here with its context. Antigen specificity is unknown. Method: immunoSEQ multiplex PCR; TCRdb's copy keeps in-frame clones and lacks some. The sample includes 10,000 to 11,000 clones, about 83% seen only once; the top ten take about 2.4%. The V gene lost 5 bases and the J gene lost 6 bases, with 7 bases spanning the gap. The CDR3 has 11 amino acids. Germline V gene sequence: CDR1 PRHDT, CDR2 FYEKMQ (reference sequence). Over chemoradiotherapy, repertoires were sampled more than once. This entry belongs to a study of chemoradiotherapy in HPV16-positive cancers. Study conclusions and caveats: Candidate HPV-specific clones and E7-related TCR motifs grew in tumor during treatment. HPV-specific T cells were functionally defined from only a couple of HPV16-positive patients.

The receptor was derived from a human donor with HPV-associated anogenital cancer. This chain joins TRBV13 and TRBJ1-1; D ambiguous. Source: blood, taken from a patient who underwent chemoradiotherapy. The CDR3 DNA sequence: TGTGCCAGCAGCCGTCGTTCTGAAGCTTTCTTT. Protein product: CASSRRSEAFF.